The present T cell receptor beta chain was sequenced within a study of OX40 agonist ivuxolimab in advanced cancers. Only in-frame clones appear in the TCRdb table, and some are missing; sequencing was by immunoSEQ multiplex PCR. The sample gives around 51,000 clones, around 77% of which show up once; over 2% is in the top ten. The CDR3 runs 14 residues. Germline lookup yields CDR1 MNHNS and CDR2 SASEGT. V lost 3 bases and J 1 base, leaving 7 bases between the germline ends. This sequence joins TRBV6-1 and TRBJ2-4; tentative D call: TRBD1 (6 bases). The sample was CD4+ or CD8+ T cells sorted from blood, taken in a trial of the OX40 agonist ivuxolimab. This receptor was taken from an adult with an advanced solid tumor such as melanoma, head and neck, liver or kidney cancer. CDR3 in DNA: TGTGCCAGCAGTGATGGGGGCGCCAAAAACATTCAGTACTTC. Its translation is CASSDGGAKNIQYF.